Described below is a single T cell receptor (beta chain) sequence and its context. This clone has a single count. The antigen this receptor binds is unknown. Base qualities are not provided; no much larger clone lies one nucleotide away. TCR CDR3 regions were amplified from genomic DNA by multiplex PCR using the deep immunoSEQ assay. Extracted genomic DNA from each cell subset was distributed evenly across all wells of several immunoSEQ 96-well plates, and each plate was treated as a replicate. For sorted subsets, 150 to 200 ng genomic DNA, equal to 30,000 or so T cell genomes, was loaded into each replicate PCR. The purified libraries were quantified using a Qubit 3.0 fluorometer, sized with a Bioanalyzer 2100, and then quantified again using the KAPA Library Quantification kit. A separate single-read 150-cycle Illumina NextSeq 550 flow cell was used to sequence each immunoSEQ 96-well plate. Regarding the original processing steps: Because the immunoSEQ output included only junctional sequences and no quality scores, the filtering could not be the same as the filtering used for full-length reads. To assign V/J genes and CDR3, sequences were annotated using PyIR, a Python wrapper for IgBLAST v1.9, with IMGT germline references. Any read was removed if the V/J assignment was weak (E-value above 1e-6), the CDR3 was missing, or the read contained stop codons, out-of-frame junctions, or ambiguous translated residues. V3J clonotypes were defined by identical inferred V gene, J gene, and CDR3 amino acid sequence. Percentage overlap between repertoires was computed as shared unique clonotypes divided by the size of the smaller repertoire. Repertoire richness was assessed with RTK rarefaction, the Chao1 estimator, and Recon v2.1 estimates of unobserved clonotypes. For all TCRbeta clonotypes obtained by the gDNA method from several donors, generation probabilities were computed with OLGA. The immuneACCESS repertoire file appears here via TCRdb, limited to in-frame rearrangements. These files lack a portion of the clones; in checked studies, under half of the deficit traces to unresolved V genes, and the cause of the others is not known. That table supplies the V and J calls and clone size; D and trimming were determined from the DNA. The sample table contains about 2.4 million clones; only one count was recorded for more than 85% of them. More than 0.35% of the sample rests with the top ten.

Taken from the germline V gene (reference sequence), the CDR1 and CDR2 loops are MNHNY and SVGAGI. V trim: 7 bases; J trim: 7 bases; unmatched bases: 8. Measured from the cysteine to the phenylalanine, the CDR3 is 14 residues long. Just CDR3 DNA is preserved here, 42 bases in frame from base 1. Donors were healthy HIV-negative adults with no recently reported acute infections or vaccinations. Every donor was a Caucasian adult living in Nashville, Tennessee, USA. CD4+ T cells were enriched by magnetic negative selection, after which naive cells were positively selected on CD45RA and the negative fraction was taken as the memory subset. After blood collection by leukapheresis, PBMCs were isolated using Ficoll-Histopaque density gradient centrifugation and then cryopreserved in the vapor phase of liquid nitrogen. Purity and quantity of every magnetically sorted T cell population were checked by analytical flow cytometry. Genomic DNA was isolated from every sorted fraction and measured by UV absorbance on a Nanodrop 2000c.

The data originate from a study of shared clonotypes between healthy human individuals (dated by TCRdb to 2019 to 2021). For context, the study as a whole: A couple of women and a few men aged 18 to 49 years were included in the cohort. To increase sequencing depth and limit assay-specific biases, different laboratories used diverse techniques to prepare libraries and sequence TCR repertoires. Per donor, three plates each were used for CD4 naive and CD4 memory, two for CD8 naive, and one for CD8 memory. Per donor, leukapheresis produced somewhere between about 0.94 and 8.9 billion PBMCs. Blood TCR repertoires of 5 or 6 healthy adults were deeply sequenced to estimate repertoire size and the extent of clonotype sharing between individuals.

Overall results and qualifications from the work: Across a handful of donors, 5% to 6% of naive CD4, 3% to 4% of naive CD8, approximately 2.5% of memory CD4, and 0.4% of memory CD8 clonotypes were shared. Compared with non-shared clonotypes, the clonotypes found in all four sorted-subset donors had higher generation probabilities. The small number of donors limited the genetic and exposure-history diversity represented. Pairwise subsampling led to the expectation that sequencing depth would affect the degree of clonotype sharing among donors. Naive subsets generally had larger estimated clonotype richness than memory subsets. Sampling was restricted to blood, and TCR repertoires in tissue are likely to differ from TCR repertoires in blood. Even with the large sequencing depth, rarefaction of the sorted-subset datasets indicated that sequencing was incomplete.

This TCR derives from a man between 18 and 35 years old in good health. Some clones in this sample may be carry-over from other donors' samples. Sequenced input: naive CD4+ T cells from PBMCs. The sample's cell subset or site label, in plain terms: CD45RA+ positively selected. Recombination linked TRBV6-6 to TRBJ2-2, with TRBD1 matching 8 junction bases. In nucleotides, the sequence is TGTGCCAGCACCCAACGGACAGGGATCGGGGAGCTGTTTTTT. Its translation is CASTQRTGIGELFF.